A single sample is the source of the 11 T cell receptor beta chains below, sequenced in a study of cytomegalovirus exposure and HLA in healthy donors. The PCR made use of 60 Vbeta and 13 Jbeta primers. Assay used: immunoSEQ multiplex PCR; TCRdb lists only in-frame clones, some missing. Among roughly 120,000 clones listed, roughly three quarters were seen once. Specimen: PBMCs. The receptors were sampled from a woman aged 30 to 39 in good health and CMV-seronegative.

The CDR3 region has the DNA TGCGCCAGCAGCTTGGACTTTGGACAGAACACTGAAGCTTTCTTT. It yields the protein CASSLDFGQNTEAFF. The chain links TRBV5-1 to TRBJ1-1; a possible D gene is TRBD1 (5 bases). V lost 0 bases, J lost 1 base, and 10 bases lay in between. Germline V gene sequence: CDR1 SGHRS, CDR2 YFSETQ. The CDR3 covers 15 residues.

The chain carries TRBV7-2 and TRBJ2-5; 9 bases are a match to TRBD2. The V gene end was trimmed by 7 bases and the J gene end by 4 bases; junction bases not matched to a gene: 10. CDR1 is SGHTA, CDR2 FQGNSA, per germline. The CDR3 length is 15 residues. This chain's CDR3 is CASNTGAGGRETQYF. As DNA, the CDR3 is TGTGCCAGCAACACGGGGGCGGGAGGGCGAGAGACCCAGTACTTC.

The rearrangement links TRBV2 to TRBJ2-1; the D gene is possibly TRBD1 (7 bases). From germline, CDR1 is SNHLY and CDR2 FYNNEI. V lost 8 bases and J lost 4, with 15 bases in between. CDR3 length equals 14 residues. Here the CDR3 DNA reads TGTGCCAGCGGAGGGGGCGGGGTTTACAATGAGCAGTTCTTC. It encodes CASGGGGVYNEQFF.

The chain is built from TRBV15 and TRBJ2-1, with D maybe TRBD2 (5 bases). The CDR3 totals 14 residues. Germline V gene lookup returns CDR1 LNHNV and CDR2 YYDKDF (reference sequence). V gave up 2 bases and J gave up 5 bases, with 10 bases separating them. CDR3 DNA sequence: TGTGCCACCAGCAGATGGACTGCCAACAATGAGCAGTTCTTC. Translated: CATSRWTANNEQFF.

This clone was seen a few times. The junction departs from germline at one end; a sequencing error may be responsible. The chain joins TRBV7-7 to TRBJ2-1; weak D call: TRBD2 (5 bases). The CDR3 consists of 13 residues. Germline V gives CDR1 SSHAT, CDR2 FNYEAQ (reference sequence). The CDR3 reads CASSLEVGDEQFF. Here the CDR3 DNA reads TGTGCTAGCAGCTTAGAGGTCGGGGATGAGCAGTTCTTC.

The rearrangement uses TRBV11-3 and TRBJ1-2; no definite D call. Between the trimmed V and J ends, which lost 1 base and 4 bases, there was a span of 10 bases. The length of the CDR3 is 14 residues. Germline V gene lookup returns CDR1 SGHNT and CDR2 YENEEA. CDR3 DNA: TGTGCCAGCAGCTTAGGAGGCAGCAGCTATGGCTACACCTTC. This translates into CASSLGGSSYGYTF.

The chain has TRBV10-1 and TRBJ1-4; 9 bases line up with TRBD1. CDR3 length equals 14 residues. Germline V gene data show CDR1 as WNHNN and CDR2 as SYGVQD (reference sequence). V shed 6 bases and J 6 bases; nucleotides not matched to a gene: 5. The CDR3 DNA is TGCGCCAGCAGCGACAGGGGGGTGGATGAAAAACTGTTTTTT. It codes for CASSDRGVDEKLFF.

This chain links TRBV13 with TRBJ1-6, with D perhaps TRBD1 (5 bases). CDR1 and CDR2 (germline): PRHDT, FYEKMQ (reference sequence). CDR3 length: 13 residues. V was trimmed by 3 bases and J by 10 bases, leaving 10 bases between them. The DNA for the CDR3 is TGTGCCAGCAGCTTCAGGGCTAACTCACCCCTCCACTTT. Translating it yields CASSFRANSPLHF.

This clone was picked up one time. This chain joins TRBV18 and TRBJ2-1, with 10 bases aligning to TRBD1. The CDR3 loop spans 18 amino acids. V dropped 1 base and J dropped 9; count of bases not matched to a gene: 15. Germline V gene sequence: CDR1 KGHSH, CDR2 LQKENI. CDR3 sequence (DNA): TGTGCCAGCTCACCACGGGCGGGACAGGGGAGCTCTGAGGGTGAGCAGTTCTTC. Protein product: CASSPRAGQGSSEGEQFF.

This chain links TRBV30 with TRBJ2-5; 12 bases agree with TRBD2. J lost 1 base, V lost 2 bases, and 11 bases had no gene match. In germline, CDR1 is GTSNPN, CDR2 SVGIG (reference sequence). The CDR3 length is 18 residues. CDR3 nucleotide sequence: TGTGCCTGGAGTCTTCCCCCTCGACTAGCGGGAGTCCAAGAGACCCAGTACTTC. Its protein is CAWSLPPRLAGVQETQYF.

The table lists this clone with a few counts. The CDR3 spells CASSPRTGGNTEAFF. Written as DNA, the CDR3 is TGTGCCAGCAGTCCACGGACAGGAGGGAACACTGAAGCTTTCTTT. This chain uses TRBV7-6 with TRBJ1-1, with TRBD1 matching 7 bases. This CDR3 has 15 residues. V was clipped by 6 bases and J by 1 base; unmatched bases: 8. Germline assignment: CDR1 SGHVS and CDR2 FNYEAQ. The whole variable domain, remainder taken from reference TRBV7-6 and TRBJ1-1, is GAGVSQSPRYKVTKRGQDVALRCDPISGHVSLYWYRQALGQGPEFLTYFNYEAQQDKSGLPNDRFSAERPEGSISTLTIQRTEQRDSAMYRCASSPRTGGNTEAFFGQGTRLTVV.